These 23 T cell receptor beta chains originate from one sample sequenced in a study of blood T cells in healthy people across ages. Then a second PCR, running roughly 7 to 12 cycles, was carried out with a sample-barcoded 5' primer and a J-beta primer mix. TCRdb reprocessed the 5' RACE reads with MiXCR, giving one entry per CDR3 protein. Of some 760,000 distinct CDR3 sequences listed, just under 25% were seen once; the top ten hold roughly a tenth. This sample was also put to use in a study of T cells of mothers and their children.

The sample consisted of blood. The receptors originated from a boy aged 5-17 years in good health.

The chain uses TRBV10-3 and TRBJ2-7; 8 bases are a match to TRBD1. This CDR3 contains 14 residues. Trimming at V came to 4 bases and at J to 2 bases, leaving 4 bases not matched to a gene. Germline values: CDR1 ENHRY, CDR2 SYGVKD. The CDR3 sequence is CAISGGQVAYEQYF. CDR3 DNA: TGTGCCATCAGTGGGGGACAGGTGGCCTACGAGCAGTACTTC.

The table lists this clonotype with a few counts. Since a much larger clone is just one base distant, this may be a read error. The chain couples TRBV7-3 to TRBJ2-1; 11 bases align to TRBD2. CDR1 is SGHTA and CDR2 is FQGTGA in the germline V gene. CDR3 length equals 15 residues. Here the CDR3 DNA reads TGTGCCAGCAGCTCCGGACTAGCGGGTTACAATGAGCGGTTCTTC. Protein sequence: CASSSGLAGYNERFF.

As regards this clonotype: One junction end does not reproduce the germline sequence, and a read error may be involved. This chain connects TRBV5-1 to TRBJ2-5; TRBD1 matches 12 bases. Near its end, the DNA agrees better with TRBJ2-7, so the J call may be wrong. This CDR3 is 16 amino acids long. The V gene's germline CDR1 is SGHRS and CDR2 YFSETQ. DNA of the CDR3: TGCGCTAGCAGCTTTGGGACAGGGGGCTTTCAAAACGAGCAGTACTTC. Translating it yields CASSFGTGGFQNEQYF.

The V gene is TRBV10-3, the J gene TRBJ2-1; D unresolved. V lost 8 bases and J lost 1, with 9 bases in between. Germline CDR1 reads ENHRY; CDR2 reads SYGVKD. This CDR3 has 13 amino acids. The CDR3 bases are TGTGCCATCCTAGACGGGTCCTACAATGAGCAGTTCTTC. Amino acid sequence: CAILDGSYNEQFF.

The chain joins TRBV28 to TRBJ2-1; 7 bases fit TRBD2. The junction had 8 bases not matched to a gene; V was cut back by 6 bases and J by 3 bases. The germline gives CDR1 MDHEN, CDR2 SYDVKM. The CDR3 spans 15 residues. The CDR3 region is CASRLSGAYYNEQFF. In DNA, the CDR3 is TGTGCCAGCAGGCTAAGCGGGGCCTACTACAATGAGCAGTTCTTC. Full variable domain (outside the CDR3, taken from reference TRBV28 and TRBJ2-1): DVKVTQSSRYLVKRTGEKVFLECVQDMDHENMFWYRQDPGLGLRLIYFSYDVKMKEKGDIPEGYSVSREKKERFSLILESASTNQTSMYLCASRLSGAYYNEQFFGPGTRLTVL.

The chain links TRBV29-1 to TRBJ2-1, with D perhaps matching TRBD2 (6 bases). Germline V gene data show CDR1 as SQVTM and CDR2 as ANQGSEA. This CDR3 region has 14 residues. Trimming removed 1 base at V and 4 bases at J, with 11 bases between. CDR3 sequence: CSVEGRGVYNEQFF. The CDR3 nucleotides read TGCAGCGTTGAAGGGCGCGGGGTATACAATGAGCAGTTCTTC.

The rearrangement joins TRBV29-1 to TRBJ1-2; 7 nucleotides agree with TRBD1. The CDR3 sequence is 14 residues long. With 5 bases clipped from V and 3 bases from J, the junction kept 9 bases outside the gene matches. Germline CDR1 reads SQVTM; CDR2 reads ANQGSEA. CDR3 DNA sequence: TGCAGCGTTTTAGGACAGGCCCATTACTATGGCTACACCTTC. It specifies CSVLGQAHYYGYTF.

The chain employs TRBV20-1 and TRBJ1-4; D is unclear. Between the trimmed V and J ends, which lost 1 base and 10 bases, there was a span of 10 bases. There are 12 residues in the CDR3. Germline V gene lookup returns CDR1 DFQATT and CDR2 SNEGSKA (reference sequence). CDR3 residues: CSARVDTSKLFF. CDR3 sequence (DNA): TGCAGTGCTAGAGTCGACACCTCAAAACTGTTTTTT.

This clonotype has a single count. This chain joins TRBV10-3 and TRBJ2-1; D remains unclear. Germline V gives CDR1 ENHRY, CDR2 SYGVKD. The CDR3 has 12 residues. V lost 6 bases, J lost 7 bases, and 10 bases lay in between. CDR3 sequence: CAIRPDGNEQFF. DNA for the CDR3: TGTGCCATCAGGCCGGACGGGAATGAGCAGTTCTTC.

In its sample, this clonotype was seen a few times. J is TRBJ2-7 and V is TRBV3-1; 11 bases are shared with TRBD2. The CDR3 runs to 17 residues. After removal of 1 base from V and 3 bases from J, the junction contained 8 bases not matched to a gene. The germline gives CDR1 LGHDT, CDR2 YNNKEL (reference sequence). CDR3 bases: TGTGCCAGCAGCCAAGCGTCTAGCGGGAGGTTAAGCTACGAGCAGTACTTC. Translated: CASSQASSGRLSYEQYF.

On this clonotype itself: The junction differs from germline at one of its ends, possibly a read error. This chain joins TRBV6-5 and TRBJ2-7; 8 bases match TRBD1. Germline loops: CDR1 MNHEY, CDR2 SVGAGI. The CDR3 sequence is 14 residues long. This CDR3 reads CVSSKTGGTYEQYF. The CDR3 bases are TGTGTCAGCAGTAAAACAGGGGGGACATACGAGCAGTACTTC.

The chain couples TRBV7-2 to TRBJ2-7, with a weak D call TRBD1 (6 bases). The V gene lost 7 bases and the J gene lost 3 bases, with 19 bases spanning the gap. This CDR3 comprises 15 residues. Germline V gene data show CDR1 as SGHTA and CDR2 as FQGNSA. The DNA of the CDR3 is TGTGCCAGCAACCCAGATCAGGGGACCCTCTACGAGCAGTACTTC. Translated, it gives CASNPDQGTLYEQYF.

This clonotype was picked up a small number of times. V and J are TRBV2 and TRBJ2-1, with a weak D call TRBD2 (6 bases). The germline gives CDR1 SNHLY, CDR2 FYNNEI. The CDR3 extends over 16 amino acids. The V gene lost 8 bases and the J gene lost 12 bases, with 29 bases spanning the gap. The CDR3 sequence: CASGFVLNGGLVGQFF. CDR3 nucleotide sequence: TGTGCCAGCGGCTTCGTCTTAAACGGGGGTCTCGTCGGGCAGTTCTTC.

This clonotype came up a few times. The rearrangement uses TRBV15 and TRBJ2-3; 7 nucleotides line up with TRBD1. With 5 bases clipped from V and 2 bases from J, the junction kept 7 bases outside the gene matches. Germline CDR1 reads LNHNV; CDR2 reads YYDKDF (reference sequence). This CDR3 has 15 amino acids. CDR3 in DNA: TGTGCCACCAGCGTCCGGGACAGCGTCACAGATACGCAGTATTTT. Its protein product is CATSVRDSVTDTQYF.

V gene TRBV28 combines with J gene TRBJ2-7, with TRBD2 matching 9 bases. V gave up 5 bases and J gave up 3 bases; unmatched junction bases: 8. The germline CDR1 and CDR2 sequences are MDHEN and SYDVKM. This CDR3 spans 15 amino acids. The CDR3 nucleotides are TGTGCCAGCAGTCCAAATAGCGGGAGCGGCTACGAGCAGTACTTC. Translation: CASSPNSGSGYEQYF.

The chain couples TRBV28 to TRBJ2-4; tentatively, D is TRBD1 (6 bases). Trimming cost V 3 bases and J 2 bases, with 8 bases left between them. The CDR3 spans 14 residues. CDR1 and CDR2 from the germline V gene are MDHEN and SYDVKM. The CDR3 DNA reads TGTGCCAGCAGTTTTCAGGGGACCAAAAACATTCAGTACTTC. It encodes CASSFQGTKNIQYF.

The chain joins TRBV7-9 to TRBJ2-1; 7 bases are a match to TRBD2. Losses at the gene ends were 2 bases for V and 5 bases for J; bases not matched to a gene: 3. CDR3 length: 14 amino acids. Germline V gives CDR1 SEHNR, CDR2 FQNEAQ (reference sequence). The CDR3 here is CASSLLGRDNEQFF. DNA of the CDR3: TGTGCCAGCAGCTTATTGGGGAGGGACAATGAGCAGTTCTTC.

V usage is TRBV25-1 and J usage is TRBJ2-7, with TRBD2 as a possible D gene (5 bases). Germline CDR1 is MGHDK and CDR2 is SYGVNS. V was trimmed by 8 bases and J by 4 bases, leaving 12 bases between them. The CDR3 loop spans 12 amino acids. The CDR3 protein is CASQRQSYEQYF. The CDR3 DNA reads TGTGCCAGCCAGCGGCAGAGTTACGAGCAGTACTTC.

J is TRBJ1-4 and V is TRBV7-9; D is possibly TRBD1 (5 bases). Germline V CDR1 and CDR2: SEHNR, FQNEAQ (reference sequence). Trimming stripped 7 bases from V and 0 bases from J, with 15 bases between. The CDR3 sequence is 16 residues long. CDR3 DNA: TGTGCCAGCACCGTAGCGGGGGGTTCAACTAATGAAAAACTGTTTTTT. It encodes CASTVAGGSTNEKLFF.

The chain links TRBV25-1 to TRBJ2-7, with D possibly being TRBD1 or TRBD2 (5 bases each). V was shortened by 10 bases and J by 3 bases, with 13 bases between the two germline ends. There are 12 residues in the CDR3. CDR1 is MGHDK and CDR2 is SYGVNS in the germline V gene. The DNA for the CDR3 is TGTGCCACCCGTGGGACGGGCTACGAGCAGTACTTC. Its protein product is CATRGTGYEQYF.

J is TRBJ2-7 and V is TRBV7-3; 7 bases line up with TRBD2. TRBJ2-5 matches the DNA end more closely, so the J call is doubtful. The CDR3 length is 13 residues. Germline assignment: CDR1 SGHTA and CDR2 FQGTGA. CDR3 residues: CASSWTRGETQYF. CDR3 DNA sequence: TGTGCCAGCAGCTGGACTAGGGGAGAGACCCAGTACTTC.

V and J are TRBV20-1 and TRBJ2-3, with 9 bases lining up with TRBD2. There are 15 residues in the CDR3. The V and J ends lost 1 base and 2 bases, in that order; junction bases with no gene match: 4. Germline values: CDR1 DFQATT, CDR2 SNEGSKA (reference sequence). The CDR3 here is CSARGGGGATDTQYF. CDR3 nucleotides: TGCAGTGCTAGAGGCGGCGGGGGGGCCACAGATACGCAGTATTTT.

In this sample, this clonotype turned up a few times. The rearrangement links TRBV13 to TRBJ2-5, with D perhaps matching TRBD1 or TRBD2 (5 bases each). The J call could be wrong; TRBJ2-1 is a better fit for the DNA end. Germline V gene lookup returns CDR1 PRHDT and CDR2 FYEKMQ (reference sequence). This CDR3 spans 14 amino acids. The CDR3: CASTPPGLENEQFF. For the CDR3, the DNA is TGTGCCAGCACCCCACCGGGGCTAGAAAATGAGCAGTTCTTC.